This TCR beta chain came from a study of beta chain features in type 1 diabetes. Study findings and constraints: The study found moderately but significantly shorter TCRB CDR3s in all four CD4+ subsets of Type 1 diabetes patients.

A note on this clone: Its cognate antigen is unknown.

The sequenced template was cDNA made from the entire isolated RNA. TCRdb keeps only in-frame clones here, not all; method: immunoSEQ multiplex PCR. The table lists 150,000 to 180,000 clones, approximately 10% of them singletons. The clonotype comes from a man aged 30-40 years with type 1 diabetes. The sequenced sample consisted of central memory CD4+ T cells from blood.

The DNA of the CDR3 is TGTGCCAGCTCACCCGGGACAGGCAGCAAATCGCTAAGGTTCTCTGGGGCCAACGTCCTGACTTTC. Its translation: CASSPGTGSKSLRFSGANVLTF. This rearrangement joins TRBV18 to TRBJ2-6; TRBD1 agrees at 8 bases. The CDR3 spans 22 residues. CDR1 and CDR2 (germline): KGHSH, LQKENI. The V and J ends lost 3 bases and 0 bases, in that order; junction bases with no gene match: 19.